Listed below are T cell receptor beta chains from one sample, sequenced in a study of blood T cell repertoires in COVID-19. Only in-frame clones appear in the TCRdb table, and some are missing; sequencing was by immunoSEQ multiplex PCR. This sample yields approximately 320,000 clones, of which over 85% are seen a single time; around 10% belongs to the top ten. Sequencing was performed on peripheral blood. Source of these receptors: a woman in her twenties or thirties with COVID-19, enrolled during active disease. The CDR3 runs from the conserved cysteine through the conserved F or W. The D gene is left open where the match is weak.

D gene	V gene	J gene	CDR3 length	CDR3 protein
TRBD1	TRBV5-1	TRBJ2-2	16	CASSPTTGSNTGELFF
TRBD1	TRBV7-8	TRBJ1-6	14	CASRILGGASPLHF
.	TRBV7-9	TRBJ2-5	17	CASSLGGRVVYLETQYF
TRBD1	TRBV2	TRBJ1-1	15	CASNLRQGRNTEAFF
.	TRBV10-2	TRBJ1-2	13	CASSVRGGDGYTF
.	TRBV13	TRBJ1-4	15	CASSAGEGSAEKLFF
.	TRBV2	TRBJ2-1	12	CASKPSGNEQFF
.	TRBV5-6	TRBJ1-6	15	CASSFGGVGNSPLHF
.	TRBV12-3/TRBV12-4	TRBJ2-7	12	CASSPQGYEQYF
.	TRBV9	TRBJ1-2	15	CASSPRAPANYGYTF
TRBD1	TRBV14	TRBJ2-1	16	CASSLPGQGARDEQFF
TRBD1	TRBV9	TRBJ2-7	14	CASSVGQGIYEQYF
.	TRBV11-2	TRBJ2-5	14	CASRAGSPLETQYF
.	TRBV3-1/TRBV3-2	TRBJ1-6	15	CASSQGHYRSSPLHF
.	TRBV5-1	TRBJ2-3	17	CASSTPRDTTSLDTQYF
TRBD2	TRBV6-5	TRBJ2-7	16	CASSYSKRGGINEQYF
.	TRBV6-2/TRBV6-3	TRBJ1-1	19	CASSPKLGSLHTLNTEAFF
.	TRBV4-1	TRBJ2-1	14	CASSLQGLGNEQFF
TRBD1	TRBV5-1	TRBJ1-2	14	CASSLGQGGGGYTF
.	TRBV5-1	TRBJ1-6	13	CASRSDRNSPLHF
TRBD1	TRBV4-1	TRBJ1-2	14	CASSRSGGGYGYTF
.	TRBV4-1	TRBJ1-6	16	CASSQDIAGLYSPLHF
.	TRBV6-5	TRBJ2-1	14	CASKQGSSYNEQFF
TRBD1	TRBV28	TRBJ1-4	15	CASSLEGQINEKLFF
.	TRBV11-2	TRBJ2-3	15	CASSLHGSKGDTQYF
TRBD1	TRBV23-1	TRBJ1-1	13	CASSHGTATEAFF
TRBD1	TRBV27	TRBJ2-7	16	CASSALTGTGLLEQYF
TRBD1	TRBV30	TRBJ1-2	17	CAWMSGQGGIANYGYTF
TRBD1	TRBV5-1	TRBJ2-7	14	CASSLTGGPYEQYF
TRBD1	TRBV18	TRBJ1-2	14	CASSQDRAPYGYTF
TRBD2	TRBV6-6	TRBJ2-5	15	CASSYSRSGGETQYF
.	TRBV12-3/TRBV12-4	TRBJ2-5	13	CASSTSPGGTQYF
.	TRBV6-1	TRBJ1-1	15	CASSETAGLNTEAFF
TRBD1	TRBV19	TRBJ2-4	15	CASSIQGAAKNIQYF
TRBD2	TRBV28	TRBJ2-1	17	CASSRPPLAGGPNEQFF